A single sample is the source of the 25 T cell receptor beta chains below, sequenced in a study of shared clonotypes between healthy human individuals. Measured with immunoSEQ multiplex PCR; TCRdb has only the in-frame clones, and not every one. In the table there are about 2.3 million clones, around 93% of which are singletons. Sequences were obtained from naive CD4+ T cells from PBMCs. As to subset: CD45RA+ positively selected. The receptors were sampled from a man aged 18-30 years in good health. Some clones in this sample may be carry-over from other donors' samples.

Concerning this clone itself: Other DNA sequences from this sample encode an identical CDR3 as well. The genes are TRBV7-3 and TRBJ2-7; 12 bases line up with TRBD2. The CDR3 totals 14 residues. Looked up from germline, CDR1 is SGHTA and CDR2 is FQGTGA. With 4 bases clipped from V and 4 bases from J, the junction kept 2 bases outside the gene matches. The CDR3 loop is CASSSTSGSYEQYF. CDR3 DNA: TGTGCCAGCAGCTCGACTAGCGGGAGTTACGAGCAGTACTTC.

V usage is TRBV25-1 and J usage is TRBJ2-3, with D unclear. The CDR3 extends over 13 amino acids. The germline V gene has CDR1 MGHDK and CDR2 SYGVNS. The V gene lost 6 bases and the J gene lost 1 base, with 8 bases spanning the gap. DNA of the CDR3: TGTGCCAGCAGGAGGAGCGGCACAGATACGCAGTATTTT. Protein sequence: CASRRSGTDTQYF.

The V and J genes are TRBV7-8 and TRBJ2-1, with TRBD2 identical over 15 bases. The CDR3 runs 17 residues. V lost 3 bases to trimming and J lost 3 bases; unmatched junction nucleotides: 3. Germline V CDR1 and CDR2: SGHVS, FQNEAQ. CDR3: CASSFWTSGRDYNEQFF. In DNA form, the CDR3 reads TGTGCCAGCAGCTTCTGGACTAGCGGGAGGGACTACAATGAGCAGTTCTTC.

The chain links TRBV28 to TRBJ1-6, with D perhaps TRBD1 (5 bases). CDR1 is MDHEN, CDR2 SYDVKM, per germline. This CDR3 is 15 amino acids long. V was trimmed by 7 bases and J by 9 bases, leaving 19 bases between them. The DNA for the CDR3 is TGTGCCAGCATTAGAGGGACCCTCTATCTTTCACCCCTCCACTTT. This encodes CASIRGTLYLSPLHF.

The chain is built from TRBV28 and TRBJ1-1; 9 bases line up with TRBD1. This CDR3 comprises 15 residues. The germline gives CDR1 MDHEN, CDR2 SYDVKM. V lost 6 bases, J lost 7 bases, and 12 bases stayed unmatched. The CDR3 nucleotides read TGTGCCAGCAGCATACTGGACAGGGGCAGGGGTGAAGCTTTCTTT. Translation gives CASSILDRGRGEAFF.

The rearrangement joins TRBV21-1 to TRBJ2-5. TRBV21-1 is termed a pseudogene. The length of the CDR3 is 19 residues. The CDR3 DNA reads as TGTGCCAGCAGCAAAGGACTTCTCCACGGGCCACCCCTACAAGAGACCCAGTACTTC. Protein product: CASSKGLLHGPPLQETQYF.

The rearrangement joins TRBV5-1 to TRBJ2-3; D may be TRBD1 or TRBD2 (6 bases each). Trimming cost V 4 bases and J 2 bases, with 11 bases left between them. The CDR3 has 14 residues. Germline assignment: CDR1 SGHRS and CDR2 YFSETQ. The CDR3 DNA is TGCGCCAGCAGCCGTCCGGGGGCCACAGATACGCAGTATTTT. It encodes CASSRPGATDTQYF.

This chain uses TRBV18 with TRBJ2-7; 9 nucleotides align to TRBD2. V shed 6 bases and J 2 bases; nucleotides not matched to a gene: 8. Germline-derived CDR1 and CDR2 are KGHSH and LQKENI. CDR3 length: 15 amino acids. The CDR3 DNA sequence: TGTGCCAGCTCCCCGGGACTAGCTCCTACCTACGAGCAGTACTTC. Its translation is CASSPGLAPTYEQYF.

The CDR3, as DNA: TGTTCATCCGTGGGGCCTAGCGGGATCGTAGAGACCCAGTACTTC. This encodes CSSVGPSGIVETQYF. The rearrangement uses TRBV2 and TRBJ2-5; 9 nucleotides agree with TRBD2. Germline V lookup: CDR1 SNHLY, CDR2 FYNNEI. The CDR3 is 15 amino acids.

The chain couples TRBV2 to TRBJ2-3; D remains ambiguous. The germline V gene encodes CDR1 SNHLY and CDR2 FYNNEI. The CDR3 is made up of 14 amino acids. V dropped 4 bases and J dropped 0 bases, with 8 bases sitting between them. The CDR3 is CASSVGASTDTQYF. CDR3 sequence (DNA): TGTGCCAGCAGTGTAGGAGCTAGCACAGATACGCAGTATTTT.

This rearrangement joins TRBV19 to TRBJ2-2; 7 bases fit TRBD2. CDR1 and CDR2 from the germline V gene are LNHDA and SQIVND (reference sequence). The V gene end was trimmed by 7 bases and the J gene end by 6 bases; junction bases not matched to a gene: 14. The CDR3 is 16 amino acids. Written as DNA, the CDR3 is TGTGCCAGTACCGGCGGGGTGGCGGGAGTGGCCGGGGAGCTGTTTTTT. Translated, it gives CASTGGVAGVAGELFF. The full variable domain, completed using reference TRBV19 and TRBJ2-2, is DGGITQSPKYLFRKEGQNVTLSCEQNLNHDAMYWYRQDPGQGLRLIYYSQIVNDFQKGDIAEGYSVSREKKESFPLTVTSAQKNPTAFYLCASTGGVAGVAGELFFGEGSRLTVL.

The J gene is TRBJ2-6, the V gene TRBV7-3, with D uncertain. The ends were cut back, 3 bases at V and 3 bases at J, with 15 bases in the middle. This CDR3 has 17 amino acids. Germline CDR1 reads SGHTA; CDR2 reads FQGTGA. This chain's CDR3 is CASSFSWVVDGANVLTF. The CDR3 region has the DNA TGTGCCAGCAGCTTTTCCTGGGTCGTAGATGGGGCCAACGTCCTGACTTTC.

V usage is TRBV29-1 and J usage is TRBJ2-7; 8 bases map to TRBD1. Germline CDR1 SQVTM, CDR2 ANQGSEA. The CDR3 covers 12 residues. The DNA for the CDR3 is TGCAGGGACTCCGACAGGGGCTACGAGCAGTACTTC. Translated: CRDSDRGYEQYF.

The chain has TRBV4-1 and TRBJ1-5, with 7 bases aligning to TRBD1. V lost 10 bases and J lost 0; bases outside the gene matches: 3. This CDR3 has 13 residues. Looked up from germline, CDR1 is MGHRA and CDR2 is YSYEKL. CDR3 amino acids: CATGTDSNQPQHF. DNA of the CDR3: TGCGCCACCGGGACAGATAGCAATCAGCCCCAGCATTTT.

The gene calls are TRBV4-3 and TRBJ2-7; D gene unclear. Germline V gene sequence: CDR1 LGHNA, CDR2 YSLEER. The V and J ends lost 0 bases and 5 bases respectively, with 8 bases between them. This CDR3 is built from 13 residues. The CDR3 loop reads CASSQDRWDEQYF. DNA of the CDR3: TGCGCCAGCAGCCAAGATCGGTGGGACGAGCAGTACTTC.

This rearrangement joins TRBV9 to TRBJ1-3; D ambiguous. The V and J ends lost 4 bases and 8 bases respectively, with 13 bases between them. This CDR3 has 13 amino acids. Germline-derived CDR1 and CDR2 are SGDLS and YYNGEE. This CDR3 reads CASSYGPWDTIYF. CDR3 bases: TGTGCCAGCAGCTACGGACCATGGGACACCATATATTTT.

The CDR3: CASSLGPSGQGDGVNYGYTF. CDR3 sequence (DNA): TGTGCCAGCAGCTTGGGACCCTCGGGACAGGGGGATGGGGTGAACTATGGCTACACCTTC. V usage is TRBV5-5 and J usage is TRBJ1-2; 11 bases map to TRBD1. V shed 0 bases, J shed 2 bases, and the junction held 15 bases outside the gene matches. Germline assignment: CDR1 SGHKS and CDR2 YYEKEE (reference sequence). The CDR3 extends over 20 amino acids.

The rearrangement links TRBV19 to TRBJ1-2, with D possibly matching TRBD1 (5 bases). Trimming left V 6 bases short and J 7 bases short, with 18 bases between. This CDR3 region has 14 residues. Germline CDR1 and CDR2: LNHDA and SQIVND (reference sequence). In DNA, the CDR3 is TGTGCCAGTAGCCCCCGCGGGGACCTATCTGGCTACACCTTC. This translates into CASSPRGDLSGYTF.

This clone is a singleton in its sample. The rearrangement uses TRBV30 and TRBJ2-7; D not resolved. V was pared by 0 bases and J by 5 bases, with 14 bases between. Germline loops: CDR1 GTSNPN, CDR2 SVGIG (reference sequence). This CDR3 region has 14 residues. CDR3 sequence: CAWSVGPFPHEQYF. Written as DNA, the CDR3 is TGTGCCTGGAGTGTAGGGCCATTTCCCCACGAGCAGTACTTC. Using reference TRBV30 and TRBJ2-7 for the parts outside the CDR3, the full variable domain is SQTIHQWPATLVQPVGSPLSLECTVEGTSNPNLYWYRQAAGRGLQLLFYSVGIGQISSEVPQNLSASRPQDRQFILSSKKLLLSDSGFYLCAWSVGPFPHEQYFGPGTRLTVT.

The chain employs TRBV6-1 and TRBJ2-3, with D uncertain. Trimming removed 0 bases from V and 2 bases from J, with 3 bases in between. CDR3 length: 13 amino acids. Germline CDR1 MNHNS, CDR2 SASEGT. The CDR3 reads CASSEAFTDTQYF. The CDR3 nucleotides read TGTGCCAGCAGTGAAGCTTTCACAGATACGCAGTATTTT.

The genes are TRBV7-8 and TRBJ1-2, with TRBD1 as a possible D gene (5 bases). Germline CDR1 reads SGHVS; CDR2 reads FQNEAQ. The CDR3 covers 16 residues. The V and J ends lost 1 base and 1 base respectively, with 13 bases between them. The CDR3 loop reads CASSLGFRADNYGYTF. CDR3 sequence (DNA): TGTGCCAGCAGCTTAGGGTTCAGGGCTGATAACTATGGCTACACCTTC.

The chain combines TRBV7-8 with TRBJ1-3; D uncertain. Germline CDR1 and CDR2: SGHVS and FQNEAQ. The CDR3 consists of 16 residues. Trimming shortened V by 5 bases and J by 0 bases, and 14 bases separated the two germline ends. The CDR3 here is CASSDRGGRSGNTIYF. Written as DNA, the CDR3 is TGTGCCAGCAGCGACCGCGGTGGTCGCTCTGGAAACACCATATATTTT. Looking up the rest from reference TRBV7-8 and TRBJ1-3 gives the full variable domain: GAGVSQSPRYKVAKRGQDVALRCDPISGHVSLFWYQQALGQGPEFLTYFQNEAQLDKSGLPSDRFFAERPEGSVSTLKIQRTQQEDSAVYLCASSDRGGRSGNTIYFGEGSWLTVV.

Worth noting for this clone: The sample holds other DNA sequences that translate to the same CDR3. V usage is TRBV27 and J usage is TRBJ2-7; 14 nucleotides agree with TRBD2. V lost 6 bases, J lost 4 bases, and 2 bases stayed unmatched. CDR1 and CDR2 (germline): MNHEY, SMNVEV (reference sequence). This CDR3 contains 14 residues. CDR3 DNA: TGTGCCAGCAGCAGACTAGCGGGAGGGTACGAGCAGTACTTC. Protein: CASSRLAGGYEQYF.

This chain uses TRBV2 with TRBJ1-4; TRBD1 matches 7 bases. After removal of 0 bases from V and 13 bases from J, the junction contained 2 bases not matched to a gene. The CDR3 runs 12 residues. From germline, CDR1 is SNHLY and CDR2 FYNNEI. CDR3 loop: CASSEAGTVLFF. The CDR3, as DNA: TGTGCCAGCAGTGAAGCAGGGACAGTACTGTTTTTT. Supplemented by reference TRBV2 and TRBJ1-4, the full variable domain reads EPEVTQTPSHQVTQMGQEVILRCVPISNHLYFYWYRQILGQKVEFLVSFYNNEISEKSEIFDDQFSVERPDGSNFTLKIRSTKLEDSAMYFCASSEAGTVLFFGSGTQLSVL.

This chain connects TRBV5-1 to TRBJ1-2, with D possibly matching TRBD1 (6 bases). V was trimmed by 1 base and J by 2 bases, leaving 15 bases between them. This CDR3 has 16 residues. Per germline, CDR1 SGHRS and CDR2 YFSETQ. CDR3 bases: TGCGCCAGCAGCTTGACCCTCCCGACAGGCAACTATGGCTACACCTTC. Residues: CASSLTLPTGNYGYTF.